The next 14 T cell receptor beta chains were all read from a single sample in a study of cytomegalovirus exposure and HLA in healthy donors. Generated by immunoSEQ multiplex PCR, the TCRdb table keeps only in-frame clones and is missing some. Among 100,000 to 130,000 clones listed, under 85% were seen once. The sequencing sample was made of PBMCs. These receptors came from a woman aged 18-30 years in good health and CMV-seronegative.

The V gene is TRBV30, the J gene TRBJ1-5; possible D gene TRBD1, 5 bases. There are 14 residues in the CDR3. V lost 1 base and J lost 3, with 10 bases in between. The V gene's germline CDR1 is GTSNPN and CDR2 SVGIG (reference sequence). CDR3 sequence reads: CAWSEGYDNQPQHF. The CDR3 region has the DNA TGTGCCTGGAGTGAGGGGTACGACAATCAGCCCCAGCATTTT.

This clone was observed a few times. V gene TRBV18 combines with J gene TRBJ1-1; TRBD1 agrees at 9 bases. This CDR3 spans 15 amino acids. Germline CDR1 and CDR2: KGHSH and LQKENI. The junction had 2 bases not matched to a gene; V was cut back by 2 bases and J by 1 base. The CDR3 region has the DNA TGTGCCAGCTCACCAGGGACAGGGCCGAACACTGAAGCTTTCTTT. This translates into CASSPGTGPNTEAFF.

A few counts support this clone. This sequence joins TRBV27 and TRBJ1-6; D is ambiguous. This CDR3 is 13 amino acids long. Per germline, CDR1 MNHEY and CDR2 SMNVEV (reference sequence). The germline V and J ends were trimmed by 4 bases and 6 bases, with 7 bases remaining between them. The CDR3 DNA reads as TGTGCCAGCAGTTCCCCATCTAATTCACCCCTCCACTTT. Its protein is CASSSPSNSPLHF.

This clone was counted a few times. J is TRBJ2-1 and V is TRBV6-4, with 9 bases matching TRBD2. CDR1 and CDR2 from the germline V gene are MRHNA and SNTAGT. The CDR3 contains 15 residues. Losses at the gene ends were 0 bases for V and 8 bases for J; bases not matched to a gene: 5. This chain's CDR3 is CASSDSAGGGYEQFF. DNA for the CDR3: TGTGCCAGCAGTGACTCGGCGGGGGGGGGCTATGAGCAGTTCTTC.

This clone has only one observation. The chain links TRBV4-1 to TRBJ1-5; D call uncertain. Germline-derived CDR1 and CDR2 are MGHRA and YSYEKL. Trimming cost V 1 base and J 9 bases, with 16 bases left between them. There are 15 residues in the CDR3. CDR3 protein: CASSQVAAPGWPQHF. The CDR3 bases are TGCGCCAGCAGCCAAGTTGCTGCACCGGGATGGCCCCAGCATTTT.

V and J are TRBV2 and TRBJ2-2, with D possibly TRBD1 on 5 matching bases. V lost 8 bases and J lost 5, with 12 bases in between. The CDR3 covers 13 residues. Germline assignment: CDR1 SNHLY and CDR2 FYNNEI. The CDR3 spells CASLGLGTGELFF. CDR3 in DNA: TGTGCCAGCTTGGGGCTCGGAACCGGGGAGCTGTTTTTT.

This clone showed up just a few times. This chain uses TRBV11-2 with TRBJ2-2; D is possibly TRBD1 (6 bases). The CDR3 is 15 amino acids. The germline V gene has CDR1 SGHAT and CDR2 FQNNGV. V lost 4 bases, J lost 7 bases, and 16 bases lay in between. The CDR3 region has the DNA TGTGCCAGCAGCTATCTCCCAGGGGCCCACGGGGAGCTGTTTTTT. Protein sequence: CASSYLPGAHGELFF.

CDR3 coding DNA: TGTGCCATCAGTAGACTAGCGGGGGAAGTAAATGAGCAGTTCTTC. Protein product: CAISRLAGEVNEQFF. The chain joins TRBV10-3 to TRBJ2-1; 12 bases map to TRBD2. CDR3 length: 15 amino acids. Germline CDR1 and CDR2: ENHRY and SYGVKD. V shed 5 bases, J shed 7 bases, and the junction held 6 bases outside the gene matches.

V and J are TRBV18 and TRBJ2-7; no reliable D call. V was trimmed by 5 bases and J by 3 bases, leaving 5 bases between them. CDR1 is KGHSH and CDR2 is LQKENI in the germline V gene. This CDR3 comprises 11 residues. CDR3 nucleotide sequence: TGTGCCAGCTCAGAGAACTACGAGCAGTACTTC. The encoded protein is CASSENYEQYF. Together with reference TRBV18 and TRBJ2-7, the CDR3 gives the full variable domain: NAGVMQNPRHLVRRRGQEARLRCSPMKGHSHVYWYRQLPEEGLKFMVYLQKENIIDESGMPKERFSAEFPKEGPSILRIQQVVRGDSAAYFCASSENYEQYFGPGTRLTVT.

The chain uses TRBV7-2 and TRBJ1-6; the D gene is possibly TRBD1 (5 bases). CDR3 length: 14 residues. Germline CDR1 is SGHTA and CDR2 is FQGNSA. V lost 5 bases and J 8 bases, leaving 13 bases between the germline ends. The CDR3, as DNA: TGTGCCAGCAGCCCCAGGGTAACGGATTCACCCCTCCACTTT. This gives the protein CASSPRVTDSPLHF.

This rearrangement joins TRBV9 to TRBJ2-2; TRBD1 agrees at 7 bases. Germline V gene data show CDR1 as SGDLS and CDR2 as YYNGEE. The ends lost 4 bases at V and 0 bases at J; junction bases unmatched: 6. This CDR3 has 16 amino acids. The CDR3 reads CASSMGQPSNTGELFF. In DNA form, the CDR3 reads TGTGCCAGCAGCATGGGACAGCCATCGAACACCGGGGAGCTGTTTTTT.

The rearrangement links TRBV2 to TRBJ2-5, with D possibly TRBD1 on 6 matching bases. Deletions cut 6 bases from V and 3 bases from J, with 17 bases between. The CDR3 loop spans 15 amino acids. Per the germline V gene, CDR1 is SNHLY and CDR2 is FYNNEI. CDR3 amino acids: CASSELQGYEETQYF. The CDR3 nucleotides are TGTGCCAGCAGCGAGCTCCAGGGGTACGAAGAGACCCAGTACTTC.

V usage is TRBV19 and J usage is TRBJ1-6, with 10 bases matching TRBD1. This CDR3 contains 16 residues. V was clipped by 4 bases and J by 8 bases; unmatched bases: 8. Germline CDR1 is LNHDA and CDR2 is SQIVND (reference sequence). The CDR3: CASSTRDRGFDSPLHF. In DNA, the CDR3 is TGTGCCAGTAGTACAAGGGACAGGGGTTTTGATTCACCCCTCCACTTT.

In its sample, this clone was seen a few times. The V gene is TRBV6-4, the J gene TRBJ2-3; D is perhaps TRBD1 (6 bases). The CDR3 extends over 15 amino acids. The V gene's germline CDR1 is MRHNA and CDR2 SNTAGT. V was shortened by 4 bases and J by 0 bases, with 11 bases between the two germline ends. The CDR3 bases are TGTGCCAGCAGTGGCAGAGGGGGTAGCACAGATACGCAGTATTTT. Protein product: CASSGRGGSTDTQYF.